This TCR beta chain is from a study of T cell repertoires in cytomegalovirus infection. Concerning this clonotype itself: Its target is not known.

This CDR3 is 14 amino acids long. V shed 2 bases and J 9 bases; nucleotides not matched to a gene: 5. Germline CDR1 SNHLY, CDR2 FYNNEI. MiXCR, run by TCRdb on the reads, gives a single entry per CDR3 protein. In the table there are 450,000 to 650,000 distinct CDR3 sequences, about 39% of which are singletons. This chain joins TRBV2 and TRBJ1-5, with 9 bases identical to TRBD1. This specimen was cultured PBMCs, taken from culture after CMV antigen stimulation. The receptor was isolated from a human donor in good health (CMV status not recorded). Some clones in this sample may be carry-over from other donors' samples. CDR3 bases: TGTGCCAGCAGTGAAAGGACAGGGGTTGCGCCCCAGCATTTT. Encoded protein: CASSERTGVAPQHF.